This TCR beta chain was sequenced during a study of shared clonotypes between healthy human individuals. As to this clone: The antigen is not known.

V lost 6 bases and J lost 4, with 16 bases in between. CDR3 length equals 14 residues. Germline CDR1 SNHLY, CDR2 FYNNEI. Libraries were prepared by immunoSEQ multiplex PCR; TCRdb keeps only in-frame clonotypes and omits some of them. In the table there are just over 2,000,000 clones, 85% to 95% of which are singletons. Whole-study findings and limits: Generation probability values for non-shared clonotypes were lower than those for clonotypes shared by all four donors.

The source material was naive CD4+ T cells sorted from blood. Subset: CD45RA+ positively selected. The gene calls are TRBV2 and TRBJ2-7; no definite D call. The source of this sequence is a man aged 18-30 years in good health. CDR3 sequence (DNA): TGTGCCAGCAGGGCAAAAGAAAAGGTATACGAGCAGTACTTC. It yields the protein CASRAKEKVYEQYF.